Listed below are T cell receptor beta chains from one sample, sequenced in a study of T cells after yellow fever vaccination. TCRdb itself ran the 5' RACE reads through MiXCR, one entry per CDR3 protein. Here the sample spans approximately 260,000 distinct CDR3 sequences, roughly 5.6% being singletons. Sequences were derived from CD4+ T cells sorted from PBMCs, sampled on the day of the yellow fever booster vaccination. The source is a man aged 18-30 years who received the YFV17D yellow fever vaccine. Each CDR3 is given with its conserved first and last residue. D genes are given only for firm matches. Clone size is shown for a subset of rows, as once, few, many or a class of expanded clone.

d_gene	abundance	v_gene	j_gene	CDR3nt	CDR3aa
TRBD1	few	TRBV6-4	TRBJ1-2	TGTGCCAGCAGTGCCCAAGGACAGGGCCATGGCTACACCTTC	CASSAQGQGHGYTF
NA	many	TRBV6-2/TRBV6-3	TRBJ2-1	TGTGCCAGCAGTCCCTGGGACGTGGCCTACAATGAGCAGTTCTTC	CASSPWDVAYNEQFF
NA	NA	TRBV9	TRBJ1-6	TGTGCCAGCGGTGCCGGGACGGTTGACAGGTCACCCCTCCACTTT	CASGAGTVDRSPLHF
NA	few	TRBV7-3	TRBJ2-2	TGTGCCAGCAGCAGGATTAACACCGGGGAGCTGTTTTTT	CASSRINTGELFF
NA	few	TRBV5-4	TRBJ2-3	TGTGCCAGCAGCTTGTTGGGCCTCTCCACAGATACGCAGTATTTT	CASSLLGLSTDTQYF
TRBD2	many	TRBV4-3	TRBJ2-1	TGCGCCAGCAGCCGGGGACTAGCGGGGAGCTACAATGAGCAGTTCTTC	CASSRGLAGSYNEQFF
TRBD1	few	TRBV27	TRBJ1-3	TGTGCCAGCGCCCGGGACAGCTCTGGAAACACCATATATTTT	CASARDSSGNTIYF
NA	NA	TRBV12-3/TRBV12-4	TRBJ2-5	TGTGCCAGCAGCCCTCTAGAGGGGCAAGAGACCCAGTACTTC	CASSPLEGQETQYF
TRBD1	few	TRBV19	TRBJ1-6	TGTGCCAGTACGGGACAGGAAGGAGCGCCCCTCCACTTT	CASTGQEGAPLHF
TRBD1	NA	TRBV30	TRBJ2-7	TGTGCCTGGAGGACTCCGGGACAGAGAACCGAGCAGTACTTC	CAWRTPGQRTEQYF
NA	many	TRBV7-3	TRBJ2-2	TGTGCCACCCGCCGGGAGCGGTCGAACACCGGGGAGCTGTTTTTT	CATRRERSNTGELFF
TRBD1	NA	TRBV7-9	TRBJ2-2	TGTGCCAGCAGCCCTGGGACAGGACACACCGGGGAGCTGTTTTTT	CASSPGTGHTGELFF
NA	many	TRBV6-6	TRBJ2-2	TGTGCCAGCAGCTACGGTTGGACAACCGTCGACACCGGGGAGCTGTTTTTT	CASSYGWTTVDTGELFF
NA	few	TRBV4-1	TRBJ2-3	TGCGCCAGCAGCCACACAAGGCTAGCGACAGATACGCAGTATTTT	CASSHTRLATDTQYF
TRBD1	few	TRBV28	TRBJ2-5	TGTGCCAGCAGTAAGACAGGGCGCCAAGAGACCCAGTACTTC	CASSKTGRQETQYF
NA	many	TRBV5-1	TRBJ1-2	TGCGCCAGCAGCTTGGAACGGTATGGCTACACCTTC	CASSLERYGYTF
TRBD1	few	TRBV5-1	TRBJ1-4	TGCGCCAGCAGCGTCAGGGGGCAGCATGAAAAACTGTTTTTT	CASSVRGQHEKLFF
NA	many	TRBV7-2	TRBJ2-7	TGTGCCAGCAGCTTACTTGATTCCCGAGGGGGGGAGCAGTACTTC	CASSLLDSRGGEQYF
NA	NA	TRBV4-3	TRBJ1-2	TGCGCCAGCAGCCAAGCCGTTAACTATGGCTACACCTTC	CASSQAVNYGYTF
NA	few	TRBV9	TRBJ2-6	TGTGCCAGCAGCGTAGGGGGCACCCCCTCTGGGGCCAACGTCCTGACTTTC	CASSVGGTPSGANVLTF
NA	many	TRBV20-1	TRBJ2-1	TGCAGTGCTAGGAGAATCACTCGAAATGAGCAGTTCTTC	CSARRITRNEQFF
TRBD2	few	TRBV7-7	TRBJ2-5	TGTGCCAGCAGCTTAAGCCTAGCGGGGTTCGAGACCCAGTACTTC	CASSLSLAGFETQYF
TRBD1	many	TRBV5-1	TRBJ2-1	TGCGCCAGCAGCGGCGACAGGGACCAGTTCTTC	CASSGDRDQFF
TRBD2	few	TRBV5-1	TRBJ2-1	TGCGCCAGCAGCTTGGTACTGGCGGGGGGCCAGTGGGATGAGCAGTTCTTC	CASSLVLAGGQWDEQFF
NA	few	TRBV27	TRBJ2-2	TGTGCCAGCAGTTTTTGGGTCGACACCGGGGAGCTGTTTTTT	CASSFWVDTGELFF
NA	many	TRBV11-2	TRBJ2-3	TGTGCCAGCAGTCTTTTGGGGGGGGCGGGAGATACGCAGTATTTT	CASSLLGGAGDTQYF
NA	many	TRBV6-5	TRBJ1-2	TGTGCCAGCAGTTACCGGGACGATACTAACTATGGCTACACCTTC	CASSYRDDTNYGYTF
TRBD1	few	TRBV7-2	TRBJ2-7	TGTGCCAGCAGCCAAGCAGGGGACAGGGCCGGCGAGCAGTACTTC	CASSQAGDRAGEQYF
TRBD1	NA	TRBV7-2	TRBJ2-2	TGTGCCAGCAGCTTGGACAGGGAGAACACCGGGGAGCTGTTTTTT	CASSLDRENTGELFF
NA	NA	TRBV10-3	TRBJ2-7	TGTGCCTCAGGTTTGACTAGCTCCTACGAGCAGTACTTC	CASGLTSSYEQYF
TRBD1	NA	TRBV6-5	TRBJ1-5	TGTGCCAGCAGACAGGACAGGTATAGCAATCAGCCCCAGCATTTT	CASRQDRYSNQPQHF
TRBD1	few	TRBV18	TRBJ2-2	TGTGCCAGCTCACGGAGGACAGGCCCTGCCCCCGGGGAGCTGTTTTTT	CASSRRTGPAPGELFF
NA	few	TRBV6-2/TRBV6-3	TRBJ1-2	TGTGCCAGCAGTTACGGGTCTCGGGGGCACTATGGCTACACCTTC	CASSYGSRGHYGYTF
NA	many	TRBV4-3	TRBJ1-6	TGCGCCAGCAGCCAAGATCTCGGGTCCTGGGATTCACCCCTCCACTTT	CASSQDLGSWDSPLHF
TRBD1	few	TRBV6-1	TRBJ1-1	TGTTCCGCCGGGACAGTGAACACTGAAGCTTTCTTT	CSAGTVNTEAFF
NA	NA	TRBV11-1	TRBJ2-2	TGTGCCAGCAGCTTACCCGGGGGCGGGATCACCGGGGAGCTGTTTTTT	CASSLPGGGITGELFF
NA	few	TRBV6-1	TRBJ1-2	TGTGCCAGCAGTCAACCTCCGGGGAATCATTATGGCTACACCTTC	CASSQPPGNHYGYTF
TRBD1	few	TRBV20-1	TRBJ2-3	TGCAGTGCGTTTTCCGGGACAGGGGGAAATACGCAGTATTTT	CSAFSGTGGNTQYF
NA	few	TRBV4-3	TRBJ2-7	TGCGCCAGCAGCCAAGATGCCGCGGCGAAATACTACGAGCAGTACTTC	CASSQDAAAKYYEQYF
NA	few	TRBV20-1	TRBJ2-3	TGCAGTGCTAGGGTAGGGGCCCGGACAGATACGCAGTATTTT	CSARVGARTDTQYF
NA	many	TRBV7-6	TRBJ2-7	TGTGCCAGCAGCTTATCCCAGGGTGGAGGGTACGAGCAGTACTTC	CASSLSQGGGYEQYF
NA	NA	TRBV20-1	TRBJ2-5	TGCAGTGCTAGAGATCAGGGGAAAGAGACCCAGTACTTC	CSARDQGKETQYF
TRBD2	NA	TRBV29-1	TRBJ2-5	TGCAGCACTCAGCGGGGAACTTCGGAGACCCAGTACTTC	CSTQRGTSETQYF
TRBD1	many	TRBV7-9	TRBJ1-1	TGTGCCAGCAGCCCCGGCCGGGACAGCATATCCCCCACTGAAGCTTTCTTT	CASSPGRDSISPTEAFF
TRBD1	once	TRBV7-9	TRBJ1-4	TGTGCCAGCAGCCGACAGGGAGCAACTAATGAAAAACTGTTTTTT	CASSRQGATNEKLFF
NA	many	TRBV4-3	TRBJ2-6	TGCGCCAGCAGCCAAGCCGCCAGGGCGTCTGGGGCCAACGTCCTGACTTTC	CASSQAARASGANVLTF
TRBD2	few	TRBV3-1	TRBJ2-5	TGTGCCAGCAGCCAACTAGCGGGGTCCGCCGAGACCCAGTACTTC	CASSQLAGSAETQYF